This T cell receptor beta chain was identified in a study of PD-L1 blockade in urothelial cancer. Study background: Atezolizumab was started by patients at some point between 2014 and 2015 at 1,200 mg intravenously every 3 weeks. Investigators checked blood 3 weeks (second dose) and 6 weeks after treatment start.

V was pared by 2 bases and J by 1 base, with 12 bases between. The germline gives CDR1 SGHRS, CDR2 YFSETQ. CDR3 length: 15 residues. Time point here: peripheral blood 6 weeks after treatment start. Spiked synthetic TCR analogs estimated absolute template abundance per PCR. Assay used: immunoSEQ multiplex PCR; TCRdb lists only in-frame clones, some missing. The table lists tens of thousands of clones, more than 80% of them singletons. The TCR was taken from a man aged 65 to 79 with urothelial cancer. The specimen comprised PBMCs, sampled around atezolizumab (anti-PD-L1) treatment. The J gene is TRBJ1-1, the V gene TRBV5-1, with D possibly matching TRBD1 (6 bases). This chain's CDR3 is CASSFARGSNTEAFF. The CDR3 DNA reads TGCGCCAGCAGCTTTGCCAGGGGCTCGAACACTGAAGCTTTCTTT.